Presented here are 21 T cell receptor beta chains from one specimen sequenced in a study of early T cells in non-severe SARS-CoV-2 infection. Using its own MiXCR run on the 5' RACE reads, TCRdb lists one record per CDR3 protein. The data hold some 98,000 distinct CDR3 sequences, with about 10% observed a single time. Material: whole blood. Receptor source: an adult who was a healthcare worker with PCR-confirmed SARS-CoV-2 infection or an uninfected control (not recorded which).

The gene calls are TRBV7-9 and TRBJ1-4; 8 nucleotides align to TRBD1. This CDR3 region has 14 residues. Germline CDR1 SEHNR, CDR2 FQNEAQ (reference sequence). V lost 6 bases, J lost 12 bases, and 12 bases stayed unmatched. The CDR3 sequence: CASRDRAGPVELFF. The DNA for the CDR3 is TGTGCCAGCAGGGACAGGGCAGGGCCGGTGGAACTGTTTTTT.

Ten or more counts support this clonotype. The chain joins TRBV20-1 to TRBJ2-3; 9 bases are a match to TRBD1. The junction had 2 bases not matched to a gene; V was cut back by 1 base and J by 0 bases. Germline CDR1 DFQATT, CDR2 SNEGSKA (reference sequence). This CDR3 is built from 15 residues. CDR3 in DNA: TGCAGTGCTAGAGGGACAGGGGTTAGCACAGATACGCAGTATTTT. It is translated as CSARGTGVSTDTQYF.

There are a few counts of this clonotype. The CDR3: CASSLSSGPEKLFF. CDR3 nucleotide sequence: TGTGCCAGCAGCTTATCGTCCGGTCCTGAAAAACTGTTTTTT. The rearrangement links TRBV7-9 to TRBJ1-4, with D hard to call. The CDR3 runs to 14 residues. Germline CDR1 SEHNR, CDR2 FQNEAQ (reference sequence). V lost 2 bases and J lost 7, with 11 bases in between.

This chain uses TRBV20-1 with TRBJ1-3, with D tentatively TRBD1 (6 bases). Germline CDR1 is DFQATT and CDR2 is SNEGSKA (reference sequence). Trimming stripped 2 bases from V and 1 base from J, with 15 bases between. The CDR3 loop spans 16 amino acids. The chain's CDR3 is CSARTRTGSSGNTIYF. The DNA of the CDR3 is TGCAGTGCTAGAACACGCACAGGGTCATCTGGAAACACCATATATTTT.

This sequence joins TRBV20-1 and TRBJ2-2; possibly TRBD1 for D (6 bases). The CDR3 spans 14 residues. Between the trimmed V and J ends, which lost 4 bases and 2 bases, there was a span of 11 bases. The germline V gene encodes CDR1 DFQATT and CDR2 SNEGSKA (reference sequence). Written as DNA, the CDR3 is TGCAGTGCTACGGGACACTTCAACACCGGGGAGCTGTTTTTT. It is translated as CSATGHFNTGELFF.

This CDR3 reads CASSQGTSGWYEQYF. The CDR3 DNA reads as TGCGCCAGCAGCCAGGGGACTAGCGGGTGGTACGAGCAGTACTTC. The rearrangement joins TRBV4-1 to TRBJ2-7; TRBD2 agrees at 12 bases. This CDR3 is built from 15 residues. CDR1 and CDR2 (germline): MGHRA, YSYEKL. J was trimmed by 4 bases and V by 3 bases; bases with no gene match: 4.

This clonotype was seen ten or more times. The chain joins TRBV28 to TRBJ1-1; D uncertain. The V gene lost 2 bases and the J gene lost 1 base, with 5 bases spanning the gap. In germline, CDR1 is MDHEN, CDR2 SYDVKM. The CDR3 length is 13 residues. CDR3 sequence: CASSLQTNTEAFF. The CDR3 region has the DNA TGTGCCAGCAGTTTACAAACGAACACTGAAGCTTTCTTT. Based on the CDR3 plus reference TRBV28 and TRBJ1-1, the full variable domain is DVKVTQSSRYLVKRTGEKVFLECVQDMDHENMFWYRQDPGLGLRLIYFSYDVKMKEKGDIPEGYSVSREKKERFSLILESASTNQTSMYLCASSLQTNTEAFFGQGTRLTVV.

In nucleotides, the CDR3 is TGTGCCAGCAGCCCCCGGTGGGGCCCAGATACGCAGTATTTT. As protein: CASSPRWGPDTQYF. J is TRBJ2-3 and V is TRBV27; D is possibly TRBD1 (5 bases). This CDR3 is 14 amino acids long. Germline V gives CDR1 MNHEY, CDR2 SMNVEV (reference sequence). Trimming cost V 6 bases and J 4 bases, with 14 bases left between them.

V and J are TRBV4-2 and TRBJ1-2; D not certain. The germline CDR1 and CDR2 sequences are LGHNA and YNFKEQ. The CDR3 is made up of 18 amino acids. Trimming removed 0 bases from V and 4 bases from J, with 21 bases in between. CDR3 sequence: CASSQDWQDPVAVYGYTF. The CDR3 DNA reads as TGTGCCAGCAGCCAAGATTGGCAGGACCCAGTGGCAGTCTATGGCTACACCTTC.

This clonotype was picked up many times. The chain couples TRBV7-9 to TRBJ1-1; D is uncertain. The germline V gene encodes CDR1 SEHNR and CDR2 FQNEAQ (reference sequence). CDR3 length: 15 amino acids. The V end lost 4 bases, the J end lost 1 base, and 13 bases lay between the germline ends. The CDR3 spells CASSSYLSPNTEAFF. CDR3 in DNA: TGTGCCAGCAGCTCATACCTTTCGCCGAACACTGAAGCTTTCTTT.

The chain is built from TRBV7-2 and TRBJ2-5, with 7 nucleotides matching TRBD1. CDR1 and CDR2 from the germline V gene are SGHTA and FQGNSA. This CDR3 is built from 15 residues. With V trimmed by 4 bases and J by 1 base, 6 bases remained unmatched. CDR3 amino acids: CASSSQGVPQETQYF. DNA for the CDR3: TGTGCCAGCAGCTCCCAGGGGGTACCCCAAGAGACCCAGTACTTC. The full variable domain, its missing parts supplied by reference TRBV7-2 and TRBJ2-5, is GAGVSQSPSNKVTEKGKDVELRCDPISGHTALYWYRQSLGQGLEFLIYFQGNSAPDKSGLPSDRFSAERTGGSVSTLTIQRTQQEDSAVYLCASSSQGVPQETQYFGPGTRLLVL.

There are many counts of this clonotype. The V and J genes are TRBV7-9 and TRBJ1-1, with D perhaps matching TRBD1 (5 bases). Germline CDR1 is SEHNR and CDR2 is FQNEAQ (reference sequence). The CDR3 totals 17 residues. The V and J ends lost 1 base and 1 base respectively, with 16 bases between them. This CDR3 reads CASSLVPSRGENTEAFF. CDR3 nucleotide sequence: TGTGCCAGCAGCTTAGTCCCCTCCCGGGGGGAGAACACTGAAGCTTTCTTT.

This clonotype was observed at least ten times. The V call is TRBV18, the J call TRBJ1-1; D uncertain. Germline values: CDR1 KGHSH, CDR2 LQKENI. This CDR3 is 12 amino acids long. The ends were cut back, 3 bases at V and 0 bases at J, with 2 bases in the middle. The CDR3 nucleotides are TGTGCCAGCTCACCCATGAACACTGAAGCTTTCTTT. As protein: CASSPMNTEAFF. Complete variable domain (other parts from reference TRBV18 and TRBJ1-1): NAGVMQNPRHLVRRRGQEARLRCSPMKGHSHVYWYRQLPEEGLKFMVYLQKENIIDESGMPKERFSAEFPKEGPSILRIQQVVRGDSAAYFCASSPMNTEAFFGQGTRLTVV.

Ten or more counts support this clonotype. The gene calls are TRBV29-1 and TRBJ2-4; 10 nucleotides agree with TRBD2. Trimming removed 4 bases from V and 9 bases from J; junction bases left unmatched: 6. The CDR3 loop spans 13 amino acids. Germline assignment: CDR1 SQVTM and CDR2 ANQGSEA. CDR3 in DNA: TGCAGCGTTGTGCTAGCGGGAGTGGGCATTCAGTACTTC. It specifies CSVVLAGVGIQYF.

This clonotype occurred many times. J is TRBJ1-1 and V is TRBV7-3, with 8 positions matching TRBD1. Per the germline V gene, CDR1 is SGHTA and CDR2 is FQGTGA. Losses at the gene ends were 4 bases for V and 4 bases for J; bases not matched to a gene: 8. The CDR3 covers 15 residues. CDR3: CASSSLAGGITEAFF. CDR3 sequence (DNA): TGTGCCAGCAGCTCCTTGGCAGGGGGCATCACTGAAGCTTTCTTT.

This clonotype was seen only a few times. The chain employs TRBV7-3 and TRBJ2-2, with D tentatively TRBD1 (5 bases). Per germline, CDR1 SGHTA and CDR2 FQGTGA. The CDR3 has 15 amino acids. Trimming removed 5 bases at V and 7 bases at J, with 17 bases between. In nucleotides, the CDR3 is TGTGCCAGCAGCCCCGCCTCCCCGCAGGGCGGGGAGCTGTTTTTT. Its protein is CASSPASPQGGELFF.

The chain is built from TRBV6-5 and TRBJ1-1; TRBD1 agrees at 7 bases. The V gene's germline CDR1 is MNHEY and CDR2 SVGAGI. This CDR3 is 12 amino acids long. Unmatched junction bases numbered 2, after V lost 9 bases and J lost 1 base. The CDR3 protein is CASRGRNTEAFF. In nucleotides, the CDR3 is TGTGCCAGTAGGGGGCGGAACACTGAAGCTTTCTTT.

V usage is TRBV5-6 and J usage is TRBJ2-1; possible D gene TRBD1, 5 bases. The CDR3 has 14 residues. V was clipped by 6 bases and J by 0 bases, with 10 bases between them. Germline V gene sequence: CDR1 SGHDT, CDR2 YYEEEE. CDR3 DNA sequence: TGTGCCAGCATGGGGCGGAGCTCCTACAATGAGCAGTTCTTC. Translated: CASMGRSSYNEQFF.

This clonotype came up many times. V is TRBV5-1 and J is TRBJ2-3; D is unresolved. V was clipped by 0 bases and J by 0 bases, with 11 bases between them. This CDR3 is built from 16 residues. CDR1 and CDR2 (germline): SGHRS, YFSETQ. CDR3 bases: TGCGCCAGCAGCTTGGCCGAAACTACTAGCACAGATACGCAGTATTTT. Translation gives CASSLAETTSTDTQYF.

The CDR3 sequence: CASSQDQAGAYGYTF. CDR3 DNA sequence: TGCGCCAGCAGCCAAGATCAGGCAGGGGCCTATGGCTACACCTTC. V usage is TRBV4-1 and J usage is TRBJ1-2, with D tentatively TRBD1 (6 bases). Germline CDR1 reads MGHRA; CDR2 reads YSYEKL. The germline V and J ends were trimmed by 0 bases and 4 bases, with 12 bases remaining between them. This CDR3 comprises 15 residues.

This chain connects TRBV7-9 to TRBJ2-7; D unclear. The V and J ends lost 8 bases and 3 bases respectively, with 17 bases between them. The germline CDR1 and CDR2 sequences are SEHNR and FQNEAQ (reference sequence). The CDR3 consists of 14 residues. The CDR3 DNA reads TGTGCCAGCGGGGTCTTCTCTTCCCTCTACGAGCAGTACTTC. Translated, it gives CASGVFSSLYEQYF.